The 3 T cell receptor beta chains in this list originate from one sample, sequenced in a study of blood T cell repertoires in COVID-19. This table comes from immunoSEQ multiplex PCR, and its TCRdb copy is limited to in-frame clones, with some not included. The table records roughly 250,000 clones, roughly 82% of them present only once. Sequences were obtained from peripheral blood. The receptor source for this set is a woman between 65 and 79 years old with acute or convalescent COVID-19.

CDR3 region: CASSVGQGAIYEQYF. Here the CDR3 DNA reads TGTGCCAGCAGCGTAGGACAGGGGGCCATCTACGAGCAGTACTTC. This chain uses TRBV9 with TRBJ2-7, with 10 bases matching TRBD1. V was clipped by 0 bases and J by 3 bases; unmatched bases: 3. The CDR3 runs 15 residues. Germline-derived CDR1 and CDR2 are SGDLS and YYNGEE.

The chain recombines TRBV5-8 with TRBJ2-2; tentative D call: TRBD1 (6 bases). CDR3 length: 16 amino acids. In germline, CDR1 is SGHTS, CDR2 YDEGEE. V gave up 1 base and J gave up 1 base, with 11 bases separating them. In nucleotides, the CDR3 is TGTGCCAGCAGCTTGATGGGGGCCCTGAACACCGGGGAGCTGTTTTTT. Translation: CASSLMGALNTGELFF.

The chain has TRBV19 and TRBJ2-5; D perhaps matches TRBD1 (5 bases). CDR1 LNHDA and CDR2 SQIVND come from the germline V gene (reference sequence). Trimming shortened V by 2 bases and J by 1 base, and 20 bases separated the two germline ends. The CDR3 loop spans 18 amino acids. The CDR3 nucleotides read TGTGCCAGTAGTATAACGGGTGTGGGTAGGGGTTTCCAAGAGACCCAGTACTTC. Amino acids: CASSITGVGRGFQETQYF.